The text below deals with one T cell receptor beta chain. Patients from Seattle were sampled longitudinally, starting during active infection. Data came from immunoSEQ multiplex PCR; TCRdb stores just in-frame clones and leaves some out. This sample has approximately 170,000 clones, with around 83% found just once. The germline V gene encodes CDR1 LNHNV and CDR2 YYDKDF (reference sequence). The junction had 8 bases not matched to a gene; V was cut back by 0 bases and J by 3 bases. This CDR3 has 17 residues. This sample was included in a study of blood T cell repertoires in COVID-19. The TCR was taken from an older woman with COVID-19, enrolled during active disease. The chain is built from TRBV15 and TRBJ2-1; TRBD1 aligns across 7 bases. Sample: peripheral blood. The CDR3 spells CATSRDDRGRNYNEQFF. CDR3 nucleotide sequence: TGTGCCACCAGCAGAGATGATAGGGGGCGTAACTACAATGAGCAGTTCTTC.